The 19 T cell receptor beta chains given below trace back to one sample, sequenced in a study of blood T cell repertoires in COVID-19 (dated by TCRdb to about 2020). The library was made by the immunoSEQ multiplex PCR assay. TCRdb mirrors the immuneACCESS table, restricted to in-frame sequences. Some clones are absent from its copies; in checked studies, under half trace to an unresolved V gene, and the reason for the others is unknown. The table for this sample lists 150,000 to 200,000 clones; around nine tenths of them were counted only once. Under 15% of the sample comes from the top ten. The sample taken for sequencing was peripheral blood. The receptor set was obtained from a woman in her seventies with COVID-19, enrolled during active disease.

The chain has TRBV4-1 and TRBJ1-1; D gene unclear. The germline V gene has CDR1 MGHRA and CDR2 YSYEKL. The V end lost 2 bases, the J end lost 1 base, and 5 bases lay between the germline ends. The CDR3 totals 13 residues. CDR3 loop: CASSQIANTEAFF. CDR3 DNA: TGCGCCAGCAGCCAAATAGCGAACACTGAAGCTTTCTTT.

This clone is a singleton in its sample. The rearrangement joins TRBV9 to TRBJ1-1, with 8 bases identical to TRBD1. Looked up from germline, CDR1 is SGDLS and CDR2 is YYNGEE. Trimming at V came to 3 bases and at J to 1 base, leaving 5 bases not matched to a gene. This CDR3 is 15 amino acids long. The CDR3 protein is CASSAEGQANTEAFF. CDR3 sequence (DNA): TGTGCCAGCAGCGCCGAGGGACAGGCGAACACTGAAGCTTTCTTT.

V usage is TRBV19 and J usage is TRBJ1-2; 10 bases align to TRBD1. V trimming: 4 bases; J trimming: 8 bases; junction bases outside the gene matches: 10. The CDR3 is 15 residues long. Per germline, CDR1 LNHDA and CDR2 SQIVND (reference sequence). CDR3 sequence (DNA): TGTGCCAGTAGTAAAACCCAAGGACAGGGGGGAGGCTACACCTTC. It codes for CASSKTQGQGGGYTF.

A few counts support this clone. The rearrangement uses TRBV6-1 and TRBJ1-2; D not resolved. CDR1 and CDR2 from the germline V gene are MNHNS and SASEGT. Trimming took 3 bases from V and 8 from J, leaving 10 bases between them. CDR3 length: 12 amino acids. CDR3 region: CASSDSGSGYTF. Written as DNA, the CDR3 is TGTGCCAGCAGTGATTCGGGGAGCGGCTACACCTTC.

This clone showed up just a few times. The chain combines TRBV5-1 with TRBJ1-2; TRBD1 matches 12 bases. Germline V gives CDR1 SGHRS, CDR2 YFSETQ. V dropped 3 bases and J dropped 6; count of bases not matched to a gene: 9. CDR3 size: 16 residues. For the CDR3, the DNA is TGCGCCAGCAGCTCATGGAGGGGACAGGGGGCGGATGGCTACACCTTC. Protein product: CASSSWRGQGADGYTF.

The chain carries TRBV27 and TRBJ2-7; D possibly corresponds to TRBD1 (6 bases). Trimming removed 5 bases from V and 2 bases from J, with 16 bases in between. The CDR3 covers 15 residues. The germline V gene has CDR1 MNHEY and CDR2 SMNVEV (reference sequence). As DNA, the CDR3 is TGTGCCAGCAGTCCCTCGGACAGAGCCCCCTACGAGCAGTACTTC. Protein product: CASSPSDRAPYEQYF.

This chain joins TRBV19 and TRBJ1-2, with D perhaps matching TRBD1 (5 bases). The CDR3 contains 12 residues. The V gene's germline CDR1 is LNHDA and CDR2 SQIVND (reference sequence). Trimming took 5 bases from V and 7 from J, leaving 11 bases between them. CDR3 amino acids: CASSLARGGYTF. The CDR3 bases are TGTGCCAGTAGTCTCGCAAGGGGTGGCTACACCTTC. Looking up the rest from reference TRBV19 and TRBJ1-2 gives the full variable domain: DGGITQSPKYLFRKEGQNVTLSCEQNLNHDAMYWYRQDPGQGLRLIYYSQIVNDFQKGDIAEGYSVSREKKESFPLTVTSAQKNPTAFYLCASSLARGGYTFGSGTRLTVV.

CDR3 sequence reads: CASRERGLEQFF. In DNA form, the CDR3 reads TGTGCCAGCAGAGAGCGGGGACTTGAGCAGTTCTTC. The V gene is TRBV6-5, the J gene TRBJ2-1, with 7 bases matching TRBD2. Germline CDR1 MNHEY, CDR2 SVGAGI. This CDR3 has 12 residues. The junction had 5 bases not matched to a gene; V was cut back by 6 bases and J by 9 bases.

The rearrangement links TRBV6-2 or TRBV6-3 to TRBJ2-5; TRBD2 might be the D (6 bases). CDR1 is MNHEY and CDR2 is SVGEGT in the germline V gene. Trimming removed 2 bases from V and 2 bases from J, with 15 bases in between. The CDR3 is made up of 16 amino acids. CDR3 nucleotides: TGTGCCAGCAGTTACGGGCGGGAACGCCGTCAAGAGACCCAGTACTTC. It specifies CASSYGRERRQETQYF.

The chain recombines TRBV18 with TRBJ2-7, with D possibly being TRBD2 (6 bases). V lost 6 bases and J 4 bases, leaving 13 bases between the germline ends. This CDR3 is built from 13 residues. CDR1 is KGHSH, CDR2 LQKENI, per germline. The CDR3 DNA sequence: TGTGCCAGCTCGAAGTCAGGGAGGTACGAGCAGTACTTC. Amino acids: CASSKSGRYEQYF.

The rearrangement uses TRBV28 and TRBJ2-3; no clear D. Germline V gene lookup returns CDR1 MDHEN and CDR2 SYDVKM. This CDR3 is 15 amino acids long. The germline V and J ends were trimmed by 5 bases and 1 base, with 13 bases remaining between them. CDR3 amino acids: CASSLGVEGTDTQYF. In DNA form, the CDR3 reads TGTGCCAGCAGTCTCGGAGTAGAGGGCACAGATACGCAGTATTTT.

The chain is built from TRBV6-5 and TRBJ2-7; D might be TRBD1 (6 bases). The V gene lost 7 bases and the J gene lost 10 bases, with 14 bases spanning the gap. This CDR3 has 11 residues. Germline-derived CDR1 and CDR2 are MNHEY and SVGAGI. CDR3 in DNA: TGTGCCAGCACAGATATGACAGGCCAGTACTTC. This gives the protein CASTDMTGQYF.

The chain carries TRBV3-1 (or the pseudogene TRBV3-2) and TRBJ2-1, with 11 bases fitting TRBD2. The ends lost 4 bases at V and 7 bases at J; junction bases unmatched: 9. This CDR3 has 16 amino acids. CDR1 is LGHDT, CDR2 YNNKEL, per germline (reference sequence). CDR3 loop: CASSRFLAGGGNEQFF. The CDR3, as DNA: TGTGCCAGCAGCCGTTTTCTAGCGGGAGGAGGGAATGAGCAGTTCTTC.

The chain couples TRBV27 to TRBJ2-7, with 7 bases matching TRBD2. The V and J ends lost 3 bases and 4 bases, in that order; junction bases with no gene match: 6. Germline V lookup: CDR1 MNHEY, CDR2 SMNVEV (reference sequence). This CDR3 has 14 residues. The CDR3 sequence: CASSFRRERYEQYF. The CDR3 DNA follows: TGTGCCAGCAGTTTCCGGCGGGAGAGGTACGAGCAGTACTTC.

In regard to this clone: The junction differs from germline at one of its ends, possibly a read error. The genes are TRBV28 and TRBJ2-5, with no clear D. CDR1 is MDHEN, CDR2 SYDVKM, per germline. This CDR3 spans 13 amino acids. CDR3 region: CASSSWEARTRNF. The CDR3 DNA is TGTGCCAGCAGTTCATGGGAAGCTAGAACGAGGAACTTC. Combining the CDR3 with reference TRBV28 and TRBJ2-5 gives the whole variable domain DVKVTQSSRYLVKRTGEKVFLECVQDMDHENMFWYRQDPGLGLRLIYFSYDVKMKEKGDIPEGYSVSREKKERFSLILESASTNQTSMYLCASSSWEARTRNFGPGTRLLVL.

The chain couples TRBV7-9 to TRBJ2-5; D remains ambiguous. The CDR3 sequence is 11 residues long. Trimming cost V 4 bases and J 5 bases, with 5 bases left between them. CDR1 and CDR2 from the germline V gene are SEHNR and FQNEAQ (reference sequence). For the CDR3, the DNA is TGTGCCAGCAGCTCTATGGAGACCCAGTACTTC. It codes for CASSSMETQYF.

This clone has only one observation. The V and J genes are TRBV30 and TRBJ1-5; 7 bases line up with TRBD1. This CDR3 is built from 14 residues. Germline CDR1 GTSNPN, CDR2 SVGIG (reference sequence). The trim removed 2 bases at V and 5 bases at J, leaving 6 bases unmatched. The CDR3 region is CAWSHRGWDQPQHF. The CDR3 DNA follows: TGTGCCTGGAGTCACAGGGGTTGGGATCAGCCCCAGCATTTT.

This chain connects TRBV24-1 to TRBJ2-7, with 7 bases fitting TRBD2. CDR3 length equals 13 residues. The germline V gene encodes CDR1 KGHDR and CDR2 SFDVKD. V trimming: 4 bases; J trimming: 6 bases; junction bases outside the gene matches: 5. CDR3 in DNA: TGTGCCACCAGTGAGCCGGGCGGGAGCGAGCAGTACTTC. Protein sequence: CATSEPGGSEQYF.

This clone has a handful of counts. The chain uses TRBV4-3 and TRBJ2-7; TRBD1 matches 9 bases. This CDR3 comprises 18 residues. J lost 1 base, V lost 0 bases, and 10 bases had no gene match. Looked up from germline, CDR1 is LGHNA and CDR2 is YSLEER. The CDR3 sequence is CASSQDLVAGTGSYEQYF. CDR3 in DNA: TGCGCCAGCAGCCAAGATTTGGTGGCAGGGACAGGGTCCTACGAGCAGTACTTC.